One and the same sample provided the 25 T cell receptor beta chains below, sequenced in a study of blood T cell repertoires in COVID-19. Using immunoSEQ multiplex PCR, the repertoire was profiled, and TCRdb retains in-frame clones only, with some absent. The table lists under 150,000 clones, 83% of them singletons. The sequenced sample consisted of PBMCs or T cells enriched from blood (not recorded which). Receptors originate from a man aged 25 to 40 who had recovered from COVID-19.

The rearrangement links TRBV3-1 (or the pseudogene TRBV3-2) to TRBJ2-3; no clear D. V lost 3 bases and J 2 bases, leaving 9 bases between the germline ends. The CDR3 length is 14 residues. Germline CDR1 is LGHDT and CDR2 is YNNKEL (reference sequence). The CDR3 bases are TGTGCCAGCAGCCAGGTGGCCCTCACAGATACGCAGTATTTT. Amino acid sequence: CASSQVALTDTQYF.

This clone has only one observation. The chain carries TRBV5-1 and TRBJ2-3, with 9 bases aligning to TRBD2. Germline trimming cut 0 bases from V and 4 bases from J; bases unmatched to any gene: 9. Germline loops: CDR1 SGHRS, CDR2 YFSETQ. The CDR3 spans 17 residues. The CDR3 coding sequence is TGCGCCAGCAGCTTGGAAACGTTAGCGGGAGCGGCAGATACGCAGTATTTT. It is translated as CASSLETLAGAADTQYF.

This chain links TRBV3-1 (or the pseudogene TRBV3-2) with TRBJ1-1; 8 bases line up with TRBD1. This CDR3 comprises 15 residues. The V gene's germline CDR1 is LGHDT and CDR2 YNNKEL (reference sequence). Trimming took 0 bases from V and 12 from J; bases not matched to a gene: 12. CDR3 coding DNA: TGTGCCAGCAGCCAAGACGGAGGACAGGGAAGGAAAACTTTCTTT. It yields the protein CASSQDGGQGRKTFF.

About this clone: Other DNA sequences of this sample code for an identical CDR3. This rearrangement joins TRBV18 to TRBJ1-5; D ambiguous. The V gene lost 2 bases and the J gene lost 3 bases, with 5 bases spanning the gap. Per the germline V gene, CDR1 is KGHSH and CDR2 is LQKENI. The CDR3 runs 13 residues. Here the CDR3 reads CASSPGLNQPQHF. CDR3 coding DNA: TGTGCCAGCTCACCAGGGCTCAATCAGCCCCAGCATTTT.

The gene calls are TRBV6-5 and TRBJ1-4; perhaps TRBD1 as D (6 bases). Trimming cost V 7 bases and J 11 bases, with 23 bases left between them. This CDR3 is 15 amino acids long. Germline CDR1 is MNHEY and CDR2 is SVGAGI. The CDR3 DNA reads TGTGCCAGCACTCCCGTCATGGGGGCCGCGGATAAACTGTTTTTT. Residues: CASTPVMGAADKLFF.

The chain combines TRBV6-5 with TRBJ1-2; no definite D call. The V and J ends lost 6 bases and 3 bases respectively, with 11 bases between them. CDR3 length equals 13 residues. Germline assignment: CDR1 MNHEY and CDR2 SVGAGI. The CDR3 loop is CASRRASDYGYTF. As DNA, the CDR3 is TGTGCCAGCAGAAGAGCGTCGGACTATGGCTACACCTTC.

The chain joins TRBV13 to TRBJ1-5; 8 bases are a match to TRBD1. Germline V gene sequence: CDR1 PRHDT, CDR2 FYEKMQ (reference sequence). The CDR3 totals 16 residues. With V trimmed by 5 bases and J by 4 bases, 10 bases remained unmatched. Here the CDR3 reads CASSNPDRDRNQPQHF. The CDR3, as DNA: TGTGCCAGCAGCAACCCGGACAGGGATCGAAATCAGCCCCAGCATTTT. The full variable domain, rest sourced from reference TRBV13 and TRBJ1-5, is AAGVIQSPRHLIKEKRETATLKCYPIPRHDTVYWYQQGPGQDPQFLISFYEKMQSDKGSIPDRFSAQQFSDYHSELNMSSLELGDSALYFCASSNPDRDRNQPQHFGDGTRLSIL.

The chain carries TRBV29-1 and TRBJ1-1; D gene ambiguous. Germline CDR1 and CDR2: SQVTM and ANQGSEA. V lost 6 bases and J 4 bases, leaving 15 bases between the germline ends. CDR3 length: 13 amino acids. The CDR3, as DNA: TGCAGCGTCCTTAATAGCGGCGGCACTGAAGCTTTCTTT. This gives the protein CSVLNSGGTEAFF.

The chain recombines TRBV5-1 with TRBJ2-3; TRBD2 aligns across 13 bases. The V segment lost 2 bases and the J segment 2 bases; nucleotides outside the gene matches: 2. The CDR3 covers 16 residues. Germline V CDR1 and CDR2: SGHRS, YFSETQ. The DNA of the CDR3 is TGCGCCAGCAGCTTTGGGACTAGCGGGATCACAGATACGCAGTATTTT. The encoded protein is CASSFGTSGITDTQYF.

J is TRBJ1-2 and V is TRBV5-3; D gene unclear. TRBV5-3 falls under the ORF class, with uncertain function. Trimming took off 2 bases at V and 8 bases at J, with 7 bases between the two ends. The CDR3 is made up of 11 amino acids. The CDR3 DNA reads TGTGCCAGAAGCTTTCGGGGAGGCTACACCTTC. Its translation: CARSFRGGYTF.

The rearrangement joins TRBV5-5 to TRBJ2-7; no definite D call. This CDR3 has 14 amino acids. V was pared by 4 bases and J by 0 bases, with 11 bases between. CDR1 SGHKS and CDR2 YYEKEE come from the germline V gene (reference sequence). Written as DNA, the CDR3 is TGTGCCAGCAGCGCATCCGGGTCCTCCTACGAGCAGTACGTC. It specifies CASSASGSSYEQYV.

This chain joins TRBV11-2 and TRBJ2-7, with TRBD2 matching 11 bases. Germline V gene data show CDR1 as SGHAT and CDR2 as FQNNGV. The CDR3 runs 15 residues. The J segment lost 2 bases and the V segment lost 5 bases, leaving 5 bases of the junction unmatched. The CDR3: CASSVTSGTTYEQYF. The CDR3 nucleotides are TGTGCCAGCAGCGTGACTAGCGGGACAACCTACGAGCAGTACTTC.

The rearrangement joins TRBV18 to TRBJ1-1, with 8 positions matching TRBD1. Germline CDR1 reads KGHSH; CDR2 reads LQKENI. J lost 5 bases, V lost 4 bases, and 6 bases had no gene match. The CDR3 has 14 amino acids. The CDR3 DNA follows: TGTGCCAGCTCACAAAACAGGGGGGGGACTGAAGCTTTCTTT. Translation gives CASSQNRGGTEAFF.

This sequence joins TRBV28 and TRBJ2-7; 7 bases map to TRBD1. V shed 4 bases and J 5 bases; nucleotides not matched to a gene: 8. The CDR3 covers 14 residues. Germline loops: CDR1 MDHEN, CDR2 SYDVKM. DNA for the CDR3: TGTGCCAGCAGTTCTGACAGGGCCAGGGACGAGCAGTACTTC. Translating gives CASSSDRARDEQYF.

The chain joins TRBV24-1 to TRBJ2-3; 7 bases are a match to TRBD1. This CDR3 has 14 residues. V shed 3 bases and J 1 base; nucleotides not matched to a gene: 0. Germline V gives CDR1 KGHDR, CDR2 SFDVKD. The CDR3 DNA reads as TGTGCCACCAGTGATGGGACAGGCACAGATACGCAGTATTTT. Protein: CATSDGTGTDTQYF.

The rearrangement uses TRBV19 and TRBJ1-5; 7 nucleotides align to TRBD1. CDR1 is LNHDA, CDR2 SQIVND, per germline (reference sequence). J gave up 2 bases and V 10 bases, and 5 bases lay outside the gene matches. The CDR3 length is 13 residues. The DNA for the CDR3 is TGTGCCACCTCAGACAGGGGCAATCAGCCCCAGCATTTT. Translating it yields CATSDRGNQPQHF.

The rearrangement uses TRBV5-1 and TRBJ2-4; D not certain. CDR1 and CDR2 (germline): SGHRS, YFSETQ. Trimming shortened V by 0 bases and J by 0 bases, and 10 bases separated the two germline ends. The length of the CDR3 is 16 residues. The CDR3 region is CASSLGQDLAKNIQYF. DNA of the CDR3: TGCGCCAGCAGCTTGGGACAAGACCTAGCCAAAAACATTCAGTACTTC.

The chain couples TRBV30 to TRBJ2-1; D perhaps matches TRBD1 (6 bases). V gave up 8 bases and J gave up 15 bases, with 20 bases separating them. The length of the CDR3 is 11 residues. Germline V gene lookup returns CDR1 GTSNPN and CDR2 SVGIG (reference sequence). CDR3 region: CAGSSGDQPFF. Here the CDR3 DNA reads TGTGCCGGATCGTCAGGGGATCAACCGTTCTTC.

This chain links TRBV21-1 with TRBJ2-2; the D call TRBD2 from the table was never checked on the DNA. TRBV21-1 is a pseudogene. CDR3 length equals 19 residues. The chain's CDR3 is CASSKGQRERGFGTGELFF. The CDR3 region has the DNA TGTGCCAGCAGCAAAGGTCAGCGGGAGAGGGGGTTTGGGACCGGGGAGCTGTTTTTT.

The CDR3 region is CASSYAEKYGYTF. Written as DNA, the CDR3 is TGTGCCAGCAGTTACGCGGAAAAATATGGCTACACCTTC. The J gene is TRBJ1-2, the V gene TRBV6-5; unclear D gene. The CDR3 spans 13 residues. Trimming removed 2 bases at V and 5 bases at J, with 9 bases between. From germline, CDR1 is MNHEY and CDR2 SVGAGI.

The gene calls are TRBV24-1 and TRBJ2-1, with 11 nucleotides matching TRBD2. The CDR3 spans 16 residues. V lost 9 bases to trimming and J lost 2 bases; unmatched junction nucleotides: 8. Looked up from germline, CDR1 is KGHDR and CDR2 is SFDVKD. The chain's CDR3 is CATLAGGILTYNEQFF. The CDR3 region has the DNA TGTGCCACCTTAGCGGGAGGGATCTTGACCTACAATGAGCAGTTCTTC.

The chain has TRBV4-1 and TRBJ1-1; 9 bases fit TRBD1. The V and J ends lost 1 base and 6 bases, in that order; junction bases with no gene match: 3. Germline loops: CDR1 MGHRA, CDR2 YSYEKL. This CDR3 region has 14 residues. DNA of the CDR3: TGCGCCAGCAGCCAAGTCCGGACAGGGGCTGAAGCTTTCTTT. Residues: CASSQVRTGAEAFF.

This chain connects TRBV11-2 to TRBJ2-2; 8 nucleotides line up with TRBD1. Per the germline V gene, CDR1 is SGHAT and CDR2 is FQNNGV. V lost 9 bases and J lost 2; bases outside the gene matches: 5. The CDR3 consists of 14 residues. The CDR3 sequence: CASTGGVNTGELFF. CDR3 bases: TGTGCCAGTACAGGGGGAGTAAACACCGGGGAGCTGTTTTTT. The complete variable domain, with remaining parts taken from reference TRBV11-2 and TRBJ2-2, reads EAGVAQSPRYKIIEKRQSVAFWCNPISGHATLYWYQQILGQGPKLLIQFQNNGVVDDSQLPKDRFSAERLKGVDSTLKIQPAKLEDSAVYLCASTGGVNTGELFFGEGSRLTVL.

The V and J genes are TRBV7-9 and TRBJ2-7, with 8 nucleotides matching TRBD2. The CDR3 spans 15 residues. The germline V gene has CDR1 SEHNR and CDR2 FQNEAQ (reference sequence). The CDR3 bases are TGCGCCAGCAGCCCCACGGGGGGGGAATCGTACGAGCAGTACGTC. This sequence encodes CASSPTGGESYEQYV.

CDR3 region: CASSLEDRAGTEAFF. Written as DNA, the CDR3 is TGCGCCAGCAGCTTGGAAGACAGGGCTGGCACTGAAGCTTTCTTT. The V and J genes are TRBV5-1 and TRBJ1-1, with TRBD1 matching 7 bases. This CDR3 comprises 15 residues. The germline gives CDR1 SGHRS, CDR2 YFSETQ. V shed 0 bases and J 4 bases; nucleotides not matched to a gene: 6.